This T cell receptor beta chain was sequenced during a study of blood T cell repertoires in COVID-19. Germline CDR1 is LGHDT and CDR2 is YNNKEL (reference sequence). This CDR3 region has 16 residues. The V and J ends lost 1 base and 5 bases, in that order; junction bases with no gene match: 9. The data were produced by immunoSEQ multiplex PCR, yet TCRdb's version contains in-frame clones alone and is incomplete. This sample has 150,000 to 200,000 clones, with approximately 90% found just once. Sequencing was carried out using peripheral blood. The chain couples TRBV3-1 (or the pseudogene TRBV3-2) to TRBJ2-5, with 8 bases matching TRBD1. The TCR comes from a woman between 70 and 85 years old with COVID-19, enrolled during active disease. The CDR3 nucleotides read TGTGCCAGCAGCCAAGTTGTGAACAGGGGGAGTGAGACCCAGTACTTC. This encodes CASSQVVNRGSETQYF.